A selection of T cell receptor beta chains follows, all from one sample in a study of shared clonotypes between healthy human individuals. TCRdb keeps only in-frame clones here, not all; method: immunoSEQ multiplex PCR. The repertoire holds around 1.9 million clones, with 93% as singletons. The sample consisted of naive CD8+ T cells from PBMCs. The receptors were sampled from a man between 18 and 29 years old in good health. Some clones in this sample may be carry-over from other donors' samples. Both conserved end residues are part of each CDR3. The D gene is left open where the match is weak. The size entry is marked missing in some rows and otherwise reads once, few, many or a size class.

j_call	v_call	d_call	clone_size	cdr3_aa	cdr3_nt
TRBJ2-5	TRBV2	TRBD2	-	CASSLVDLAEETQYF	TGTGCCAGCAGTTTAGTGGATCTAGCGGAAGAGACCCAGTACTTC
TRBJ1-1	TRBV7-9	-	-	CASEEGENTEAFF	TGTGCCAGTGAGGAGGGGGAGAACACTGAAGCTTTCTTT
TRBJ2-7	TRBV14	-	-	CASSHLTGAYEQYF	TGTGCCAGCAGCCACCTGACAGGAGCCTACGAGCAGTACTTC
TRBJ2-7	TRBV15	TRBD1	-	CATSRAGTGVYEQYF	TGTGCCACCAGCAGAGCCGGGACAGGGGTCTACGAGCAGTACTTC
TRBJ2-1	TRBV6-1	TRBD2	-	CASSVAGGPNEQFF	TGTGCCAGCAGCGTAGCGGGAGGGCCTAATGAGCAGTTCTTC
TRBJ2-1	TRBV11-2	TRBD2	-	CASSSGLASHNEQFF	TGTGCCAGCAGCTCCGGACTAGCGTCACACAATGAGCAGTTCTTC
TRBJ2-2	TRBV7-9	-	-	CASSREGGELFF	TGTGCCAGCAGCCGAGAAGGCGGGGAGCTGTTTTTT
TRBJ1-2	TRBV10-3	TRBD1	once	CAISGTGVAYGYTF	TGTGCCATCAGTGGAACAGGGGTCGCCTATGGCTACACCTTC
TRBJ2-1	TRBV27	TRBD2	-	CASSLLAGGAEQFF	TGTGCCAGCAGTTTACTAGCGGGAGGGGCTGAGCAGTTCTTC
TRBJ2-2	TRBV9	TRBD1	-	CASSVRQGAVGELFF	TGTGCCAGCAGCGTTCGACAGGGGGCTGTCGGGGAGCTGTTTTTT
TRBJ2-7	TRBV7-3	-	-	CASRHRRGTRTYEQYF	TGTGCCAGCAGGCACCGACGAGGGACGAGGACCTACGAGCAGTACTTC
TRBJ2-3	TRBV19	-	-	CASGPRNTDTQYF	TGTGCCAGTGGTCCACGAAACACAGATACGCAGTATTTT
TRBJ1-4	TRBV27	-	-	CASSLKGGVDEKLFF	TGTGCCAGCAGTTTAAAAGGAGGGGTGGATGAAAAACTGTTTTTT
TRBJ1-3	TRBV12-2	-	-	CASRQGPTSGNTIYF	TGTGCAAGTCGCCAGGGACCGACCTCTGGAAACACCATATATTTT
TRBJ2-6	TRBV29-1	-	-	CSVFDSLVGANVLTF	TGCAGCGTTTTCGACAGTCTAGTTGGGGCCAACGTCCTGACTTTC
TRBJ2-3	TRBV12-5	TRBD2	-	CASGSQSPLAVPTDTQYF	TGTGCTAGTGGTTCCCAATCTCCTCTAGCGGTCCCCACAGATACGCAGTATTTT
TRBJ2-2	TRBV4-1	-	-	CASSQGAFPGELFF	TGCGCCAGCAGCCAAGGAGCATTTCCCGGGGAGCTGTTTTTT
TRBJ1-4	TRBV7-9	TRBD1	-	CATQTGTNEKLFF	TGTGCCACCCAGACAGGGACTAATGAAAAACTGTTTTTT
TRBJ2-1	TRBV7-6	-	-	CASSPKDSVYNEQFF	TGTGCCAGCAGCCCTAAGGACTCTGTCTACAATGAGCAGTTCTTC
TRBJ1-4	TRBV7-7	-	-	CASSIGGGSGEKLFF	TGTGCCAGCAGCATCGGAGGGGGATCGGGTGAAAAACTGTTTTTT
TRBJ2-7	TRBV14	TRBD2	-	CASSPQSGSIYEQYF	TGTGCCAGCAGCCCCCAAAGCGGGAGCATCTACGAGCAGTACTTC
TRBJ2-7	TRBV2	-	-	CASSERPQGSYEQYF	TGTGCCAGCAGTGAACGCCCTCAGGGGTCATACGAGCAGTACTTC
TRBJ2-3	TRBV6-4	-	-	CASSDHRETDTQYF	TGTGCCAGCAGTGACCACAGGGAAACAGATACGCAGTATTTT
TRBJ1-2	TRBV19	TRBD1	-	CASSIRTGVGYTF	TGTGCCAGTAGTATTCGGACAGGGGTTGGCTACACCTTC